Listed below are T cell receptor beta chains from one sample, sequenced in a study of CD8+ T cells in alopecia areata. Profiled with immunoSEQ multiplex PCR; TCRdb holds only in-frame clones, not every one. The table includes roughly 200,000 clones, about 53% detected once. Sequenced material: CD8+ T cells sorted from blood, taken at week 24, from a patient treated with tofacitinib. The receptors come from a human donor with alopecia areata. The CDR3 runs from the conserved cysteine through the conserved F or W. D genes are given only for firm matches. Expanded clones are given a class, and other clones once, few, many or no size at all.

v_gene	d_gene	abundance	j_gene	CDR3aa	CDR3nt
TRBV15	.	.	TRBJ1-6	CATSERAISNSPLHF	TGTGCCACCAGCGAACGGGCCATAAGTAATTCACCCCTCCACTTT
TRBV4-2	.	many	TRBJ2-7	CASSLGAYEQYF	TGTGCCAGCAGCTTAGGGGCCTACGAGCAGTACTTC
TRBV2	.	.	TRBJ2-6	CASTEGSSGANVLTF	TGTGCCAGCACCGAAGGGTCCTCTGGGGCCAACGTCCTGACTTTC
TRBV30	.	.	TRBJ1-2	CAWRGLLANYGYTF	TGTGCCTGGAGGGGACTCCTAGCTAACTATGGCTACACCTTC
TRBV29-1	.	.	TRBJ1-1	CSVERVHSNTEAFF	TGCAGCGTGGAAAGGGTACATTCGAACACTGAAGCTTTCTTT
TRBV6-1	.	.	TRBJ1-2	CASIGDGYTF	TGTGCCAGCATAGGGGATGGCTACACCTTC
TRBV7-9	TRBD1	.	TRBJ2-7	CASSPDGTGGYEQYF	TGTGCCAGCAGCCCCGACGGGACAGGAGGCTACGAGCAGTACTTC
TRBV7-9	.	once	TRBJ1-1	CASSLNTNTEAFF	TGTGCCAGCAGCTTAAACACGAACACTGAAGCTTTCTTT
TRBV11-1	TRBD2	.	TRBJ2-1	CASSLDPSGGIGYNEQFF	TGTGCCAGCAGCTTAGATCCTAGCGGGGGAATAGGTTACAATGAGCAGTTCTTC
TRBV2	.	.	TRBJ2-5	CASRSTETQYF	TGTGCCAGCCGGTCCACAGAGACCCAGTACTTC
TRBV9	TRBD1	few	TRBJ1-1	CASSVVPGQANTEAFF	TGTGCCAGCAGCGTAGTTCCGGGACAGGCAAACACTGAAGCTTTCTTT
TRBV7-9	.	once	TRBJ2-7	CASSLGLGEQYF	TGTGCCAGCAGCTTGGGGCTGGGGGAGCAGTACTTC
TRBV15	.	.	TRBJ2-7	CATSRQPRQADEQYF	TGTGCCACCAGCCGACAGCCCAGACAGGCCGACGAGCAGTACTTC
TRBV29-1	.	.	TRBJ1-1	CSVESGNTEAFF	TGCAGCGTTGAATCCGGGAACACTGAAGCTTTCTTT
TRBV5-1	TRBD2	.	TRBJ2-1	CASRLRGGLAGRNEQFF	TGCGCCAGCAGGTTGCGCGGGGGGCTAGCGGGTCGTAATGAGCAGTTCTTC
TRBV30	TRBD1	.	TRBJ1-1	CAWVQGAGNTEAFF	TGTGCCTGGGTACAGGGGGCAGGGAACACTGAAGCTTTCTTT
TRBV7-6	TRBD2	.	TRBJ2-1	CASSYSGGAAYNEQFF	TGTGCCAGCAGCTACTCCGGGGGGGCCGCCTACAATGAGCAGTTCTTC
TRBV29-1	TRBD1	.	TRBJ1-2	CSVPGQDYNYGYTF	TGCAGCGTCCCCGGACAGGATTATAACTATGGCTACACCTTC
TRBV29-1	.	once	TRBJ1-2	CSVGGGVQHGYTF	TGCAGCGTTGGGGGCGGTGTACAGCATGGCTACACCTTC
TRBV10-3	.	.	TRBJ2-2	CAISERNPDTGELFF	TGTGCCATCAGTGAGCGGAACCCAGACACCGGGGAGCTGTTTTTT
TRBV6-1	TRBD2	few	TRBJ2-3	CASSEPFGLATDTQYF	TGTGCCAGCAGTGAACCCTTCGGACTAGCCACAGATACGCAGTATTTT
TRBV7-9	.	.	TRBJ2-3	CASSSTSLDTQYF	TGTGCCAGCAGCTCCACGTCTTTAGATACGCAGTATTTT
TRBV6-6	.	many	TRBJ1-5	CASSYAGNLEPQHF	TGTGCCAGCAGTTACGCGGGGAACCTTGAGCCCCAGCATTTT
TRBV30	.	.	TRBJ2-7	CACGVSSYEQYF	TGTGCCTGTGGAGTGAGCTCCTACGAGCAGTACTTC
TRBV25-1	.	few	TRBJ2-2	CASSPVGTGELFF	TGTGCCAGCAGTCCGGTTGGCACCGGGGAGCTGTTTTTT
TRBV7-2	.	few	TRBJ2-1	CASSSAGQYNEQFF	TGTGCCAGCAGCTCAGCGGGACAGTACAATGAGCAGTTCTTC
TRBV13	TRBD1	.	TRBJ2-3	CASSLPQGDGTDTQYF	TGTGCCAGCAGCTTACCCCAGGGGGATGGCACAGATACGCAGTATTTT
TRBV4-3	TRBD1	.	TRBJ2-7	CASSQGQGLYEQYF	TGCGCCAGCAGCCAAGGACAGGGTTTGTACGAGCAGTACTTC
TRBV11-2	TRBD2	.	TRBJ2-7	CASSSRPGGNEQYF	TGTGCCAGCAGCTCCCGTCCGGGAGGCAACGAGCAGTACTTC
TRBV29-1	.	.	TRBJ1-2	CSVVRQYGYTF	TGCAGCGTTGTGCGGCAGTATGGCTACACCTTC
TRBV15	.	.	TRBJ2-1	CATSNFTHNEQFF	TGTGCCACCAGTAACTTCACCCACAATGAGCAGTTCTTC
TRBV27	TRBD1	.	TRBJ1-4	CASSLSRTGLDELFF	TGTGCCAGCAGTTTATCGAGGACAGGGCTTGACGAACTGTTTTTT
TRBV15	.	.	TRBJ2-2	CATSSDNGELFF	TGTGCCACCAGCAGTGATAACGGGGAGCTGTTTTTT
TRBV6-5	.	.	TRBJ1-1	CASREEKGRTEAFF	TGTGCCAGCAGGGAGGAAAAGGGGCGGACTGAAGCTTTCTTT
TRBV29-1	.	few	TRBJ2-7	CSVDGVFYEQYF	TGCAGCGTTGACGGGGTGTTCTACGAGCAGTACTTC
TRBV19	.	.	TRBJ2-7	CASSIGGVGEQYF	TGTGCCAGTAGTATCGGAGGGGTCGGCGAGCAGTACTTC
TRBV10-3	TRBD1	once	TRBJ1-2	CAIRGSTGDSFRGGYTF	TGTGCCATCAGGGGATCAACAGGGGACTCTTTTCGTGGTGGCTACACCTTC
TRBV9	.	few	TRBJ1-1	CASSVATQGGTEAFF	TGTGCCAGCAGCGTAGCTACGCAGGGAGGGACTGAAGCTTTCTTT
TRBV30	.	.	TRBJ2-7	CAWRARGVHEQYF	TGTGCCTGGAGGGCTAGGGGGGTCCACGAGCAGTACTTC
TRBV28	.	.	TRBJ2-1	CASRDMSVYNEQFF	TGTGCCAGCAGGGACATGTCGGTATACAATGAGCAGTTCTTC
TRBV13	.	.	TRBJ1-5	CASSLVGQPQHF	TGTGCCAGCAGCTTAGTAGGTCAGCCCCAGCATTTT
TRBV11-3	.	once	TRBJ2-1	CASSLDALRGGNNEQFF	TGTGCCAGCAGCTTAGACGCCCTAAGGGGGGGAAACAATGAGCAGTTCTTC
TRBV19	TRBD1	.	TRBJ2-1	CASRQGYDEQFF	TGTGCCAGTCGACAGGGGTACGATGAGCAGTTCTTC